This is a list of T cell receptor beta chains from one sample in a study of cytomegalovirus exposure and HLA in healthy donors. Clones were sequenced by immunoSEQ multiplex PCR, and TCRdb holds only the in-frame ones, with some missing. In the table there are under 200,000 clones, 75% to 80% of which are singletons. Sequences were obtained from PBMCs. The receptors were sampled from a middle-aged man in good health and CMV-seropositive. CDR3s include the opening cysteine and the closing phenylalanine or tryptophan. A D gene is named only where the DNA matches it firmly. Only some rows state a clone size, as once, few, many or a class for expanded clones.

d_call: TRBD2
v_call: TRBV2
clone_size: NA
j_call: TRBJ2-1
cdr3_nt: TGTGCCAGCACTAGGGGACTAGCGGCAAATGAGCAGTTCTTC
cdr3_aa: CASTRGLAANEQFF

d_call: NA
v_call: TRBV28
clone_size: NA
j_call: TRBJ1-1
cdr3_nt: TGTGCCAGCAGTTTTATGAACACTGAAGCTTTCTTT
cdr3_aa: CASSFMNTEAFF

d_call: NA
v_call: TRBV28
clone_size: few
j_call: TRBJ1-1
cdr3_nt: TGTGCCAGCAGTTTAGGGGCAGCAAACACTGAAGCTTTCTTT
cdr3_aa: CASSLGAANTEAFF

d_call: NA
v_call: TRBV5-1
clone_size: NA
j_call: TRBJ2-7
cdr3_nt: TGCGCCAGCAGCTTGGCGTTGACTGGACTGGGCGAGCAGTACTTC
cdr3_aa: CASSLALTGLGEQYF

d_call: TRBD1
v_call: TRBV5-4
clone_size: NA
j_call: TRBJ1-3
cdr3_nt: TGTGCCAGCAGCCAGAACAGGGGAACTGGAAACACCATATATTTT
cdr3_aa: CASSQNRGTGNTIYF

d_call: TRBD1
v_call: TRBV11-2
clone_size: NA
j_call: TRBJ1-2
cdr3_nt: TGTGCCAGCAGCTTTGACAGGGACGGCTACACCTTC
cdr3_aa: CASSFDRDGYTF

d_call: TRBD1
v_call: TRBV29-1
clone_size: NA
j_call: TRBJ2-7
cdr3_nt: TGCAGCGTTGTAAAACAGGGGGTGAGCTACGAGCAGTACTTC
cdr3_aa: CSVVKQGVSYEQYF

d_call: TRBD2
v_call: TRBV7-2
clone_size: NA
j_call: TRBJ2-3
cdr3_nt: TGTGCCAGCAGCTTAGTGTCTGGGACTAGCGGGGCGTGGGGAGATACGCAGTATTTT
cdr3_aa: CASSLVSGTSGAWGDTQYF

d_call: NA
v_call: TRBV6-5
clone_size: NA
j_call: TRBJ2-7
cdr3_nt: TGTGCCAGCAGTTACGAAGCGAGAGCCAGGGGAGGGGAGCAGTACTTC
cdr3_aa: CASSYEARARGGEQYF

d_call: TRBD1
v_call: TRBV7-2
clone_size: NA
j_call: TRBJ1-3
cdr3_nt: TGTGCCAGCAGCACCCGGACAGGGGGCGGCTCTGGAAACACCATATATTTT
cdr3_aa: CASSTRTGGGSGNTIYF

d_call: NA
v_call: TRBV28
clone_size: NA
j_call: TRBJ2-7
cdr3_nt: TGTGCCAGCACGGACACCCCTTCCTACGAGCAGTACTTC
cdr3_aa: CASTDTPSYEQYF

d_call: NA
v_call: TRBV5-4
clone_size: NA
j_call: TRBJ2-7
cdr3_nt: TGTGCCAGCAGCTTGGACACCCGGGGCTACGAGCAGTACTTC
cdr3_aa: CASSLDTRGYEQYF

d_call: NA
v_call: TRBV7-3
clone_size: NA
j_call: TRBJ2-2
cdr3_nt: TGTGCCAGCAGCTCGCTTAGTGGGGAGCTGTTTTTT
cdr3_aa: CASSSLSGELFF

d_call: TRBD1
v_call: TRBV7-8
clone_size: NA
j_call: TRBJ1-1
cdr3_nt: TGTGCCAGCAGCGTCAACAGGGGTCGGAACACTGAAGCTTTCTTT
cdr3_aa: CASSVNRGRNTEAFF

d_call: NA
v_call: TRBV4-3
clone_size: NA
j_call: TRBJ1-3
cdr3_nt: TGCGCCAGCAGCCAAGATCTCAGGGGCGCTGGAAACACCATATATTTT
cdr3_aa: CASSQDLRGAGNTIYF

d_call: NA
v_call: TRBV19
clone_size: NA
j_call: TRBJ1-6
cdr3_nt: TGTGCCACCAGACAGAGCTCCTATAATTCACCCCTCCACTTT
cdr3_aa: CATRQSSYNSPLHF

d_call: TRBD2
v_call: TRBV19
clone_size: NA
j_call: TRBJ2-1
cdr3_nt: TGTGCCAGTAGTCCCTCGGGACTAGCGGGGGGGCAAGTCCGGGAGCAGTTCTTC
cdr3_aa: CASSPSGLAGGQVREQFF

d_call: NA
v_call: TRBV28
clone_size: NA
j_call: TRBJ1-6
cdr3_nt: TGTGCCAGCAGAGGAAGCACGGGGAATTCACCCCTCCACTTT
cdr3_aa: CASRGSTGNSPLHF

d_call: NA
v_call: TRBV9
clone_size: NA
j_call: TRBJ1-1
cdr3_nt: TGTGCCAGCAGCGGGGCGGGTTTGGGCACTGAAGCTTTCTTT
cdr3_aa: CASSGAGLGTEAFF

d_call: TRBD1
v_call: TRBV11-1
clone_size: NA
j_call: TRBJ1-2
cdr3_nt: TGTGCCAGCAGCCCCCCCGGGACAGTAGTCTTC
cdr3_aa: CASSPPGTVVF

d_call: TRBD1
v_call: TRBV5-1
clone_size: NA
j_call: TRBJ2-5
cdr3_nt: TGCGCCAGCAGCCCCAAGGACAGGGGGGAGTGGTTGACCCAGTACTTC
cdr3_aa: CASSPKDRGEWLTQYF

d_call: NA
v_call: TRBV5-6
clone_size: once
j_call: TRBJ2-3
cdr3_nt: TGTGCCAGCAGCTTGGCCGGTTCTAAAGAACTCACAGATACGCAGTATTTT
cdr3_aa: CASSLAGSKELTDTQYF

d_call: TRBD2
v_call: TRBV7-2
clone_size: NA
j_call: TRBJ2-7
cdr3_nt: TGTGCCAGCAGACCTAGCGGGGGGGCCTACGAGCAGTACTTC
cdr3_aa: CASRPSGGAYEQYF

d_call: NA
v_call: TRBV28
clone_size: NA
j_call: TRBJ1-2
cdr3_nt: TGTGCCAGCAGCCCATGGGGCAGTAATAACTATGGCTACACCTTC
cdr3_aa: CASSPWGSNNYGYTF

d_call: TRBD1
v_call: TRBV2
clone_size: NA
j_call: TRBJ1-2
cdr3_nt: TGTGCCAGCAGTAAAGGACAGGGAGGACTCTATGGCTACACCTTC
cdr3_aa: CASSKGQGGLYGYTF

d_call: TRBD2
v_call: TRBV29-1
clone_size: NA
j_call: TRBJ2-5
cdr3_nt: TGCAGCGTTACCACACTAGCGGGGGGGCCGGAGACCCAGTACTTC
cdr3_aa: CSVTTLAGGPETQYF

d_call: NA
v_call: TRBV10-3
clone_size: NA
j_call: TRBJ2-1
cdr3_nt: TGTGCCATCAGTAGGGGCTCCGCCAACAATGAGCAGTTCTTC
cdr3_aa: CAISRGSANNEQFF

d_call: NA
v_call: TRBV10-3
clone_size: NA
j_call: TRBJ1-1
cdr3_nt: TGTGCCATCAGTGAGGGGACACTTACTGAAGCTTTCTTT
cdr3_aa: CAISEGTLTEAFF

d_call: NA
v_call: TRBV4-1
clone_size: NA
j_call: TRBJ2-7
cdr3_nt: TGCGCCAGCAGCCAAGATTGGCGGGGTCCTAGCGAGCAGTACTTC
cdr3_aa: CASSQDWRGPSEQYF

d_call: NA
v_call: TRBV28
clone_size: once
j_call: TRBJ2-1
cdr3_nt: TGTGCCAGCAGTTTACGGGGGGCCTTCCCCAATGAGCAGTTCTTC
cdr3_aa: CASSLRGAFPNEQFF

d_call: TRBD1
v_call: TRBV11-3
clone_size: once
j_call: TRBJ1-1
cdr3_nt: TGTGCCAGCAGCACGGGACAGGGGGCCTCTGAAGCTTTCTTT
cdr3_aa: CASSTGQGASEAFF

d_call: NA
v_call: TRBV7-2
clone_size: few
j_call: TRBJ2-3
cdr3_nt: TGTGCCAGCAGCTTAATTGTCGGGGGTTCTTCCCCCAACACAGATACGCAGTATTTT
cdr3_aa: CASSLIVGGSSPNTDTQYF

d_call: NA
v_call: TRBV10-3
clone_size: NA
j_call: TRBJ2-7
cdr3_nt: TGTGCCATCAGTGAGAACCCGAATGACAGTCGCCCCTCCTACGAGCAGTACTTC
cdr3_aa: CAISENPNDSRPSYEQYF

d_call: TRBD2
v_call: TRBV27
clone_size: NA
j_call: TRBJ2-2
cdr3_nt: TGTGCCAGCTCTCAGCCTCCGGGACTAGCGGGGGCCGGGGAGCTGTTTTTT
cdr3_aa: CASSQPPGLAGAGELFF

d_call: NA
v_call: TRBV6-5
clone_size: NA
j_call: TRBJ1-3
cdr3_nt: TGTGCCAGCAGTTCGGACGGGAGCTCTGGAAACACCATATATTTT
cdr3_aa: CASSSDGSSGNTIYF

d_call: NA
v_call: TRBV6-1
clone_size: NA
j_call: TRBJ1-2
cdr3_nt: TGTGCCAGCAGTGAAGCTTCAGGGGCGACCTATGGCTACACCTTC
cdr3_aa: CASSEASGATYGYTF

d_call: TRBD1
v_call: TRBV7-6
clone_size: NA
j_call: TRBJ1-6
cdr3_nt: TGTGCCAGCAGCTTAAGGATTCCGGGACAGAATTCACCCCTCCACTTT
cdr3_aa: CASSLRIPGQNSPLHF

d_call: TRBD1
v_call: TRBV4-1
clone_size: NA
j_call: TRBJ1-1
cdr3_nt: TGCGCCAGCAGCCAATTGGACAGGGGGGGGGTAGCTTTCTTT
cdr3_aa: CASSQLDRGGVAFF

d_call: TRBD1
v_call: TRBV13
clone_size: NA
j_call: TRBJ1-2
cdr3_nt: TGTGCCAGCAGCTCCGGGACAGAACTTAACTATGGCTACACCTTC
cdr3_aa: CASSSGTELNYGYTF

d_call: NA
v_call: TRBV19
clone_size: NA
j_call: TRBJ2-5
cdr3_nt: TGTGCCAGTAGCCCCCAGGTAGCGGTCCAAGAGACCCAGTACTTC
cdr3_aa: CASSPQVAVQETQYF

d_call: NA
v_call: TRBV19
clone_size: NA
j_call: TRBJ2-5
cdr3_nt: TGTGCCAGTAGTAGGCGGGACCAAGAGACCCAGTACTTC
cdr3_aa: CASSRRDQETQYF

d_call: TRBD1
v_call: TRBV30
clone_size: NA
j_call: TRBJ2-5
cdr3_nt: TGTGCCTGGACCAGACAGGGACGCGAGACCCAGTACTTC
cdr3_aa: CAWTRQGRETQYF

d_call: TRBD2
v_call: TRBV11-3
clone_size: once
j_call: TRBJ2-2
cdr3_nt: TGTGCCAGCAGCTTAAGCGGGGCACAGACCGGGGAGCTGTTTTTT
cdr3_aa: CASSLSGAQTGELFF

d_call: TRBD2
v_call: TRBV28
clone_size: NA
j_call: TRBJ2-2
cdr3_nt: TGTGCCAGCTTAGCGGGGGGAAACACCGGGGAGCTGTTTTTT
cdr3_aa: CASLAGGNTGELFF

d_call: NA
v_call: TRBV15
clone_size: NA
j_call: TRBJ2-5
cdr3_nt: TGTGCCACCAGCAGAGACGAGAGAGGCCCTCCCGAAAGGGAGACCCAGTACTTC
cdr3_aa: CATSRDERGPPERETQYF

d_call: NA
v_call: TRBV27
clone_size: NA
j_call: TRBJ2-3
cdr3_nt: TGTGCCAGCAGTTTAGGGGGGTTCTACACAGATACGCAGTATTTT
cdr3_aa: CASSLGGFYTDTQYF

d_call: TRBD1
v_call: TRBV19
clone_size: NA
j_call: TRBJ1-6
cdr3_nt: TGTGCCAGTAGTATGCCCGCGGGACAGGGGTTGGCACCCCTCCACTTT
cdr3_aa: CASSMPAGQGLAPLHF

d_call: NA
v_call: TRBV5-6
clone_size: NA
j_call: TRBJ1-5
cdr3_nt: TGTGCCAGCAGCTTGGGGGGGCGCCTGCGGTCTAGGCCCCAGCATTTT
cdr3_aa: CASSLGGRLRSRPQHF

d_call: TRBD1
v_call: TRBV6-5
clone_size: NA
j_call: TRBJ1-1
cdr3_nt: TGTGCCAGCAGTTGGACGACAGGGGGCAAGACTGAAGCTTTCTTT
cdr3_aa: CASSWTTGGKTEAFF

d_call: NA
v_call: TRBV12-5
clone_size: NA
j_call: TRBJ2-7
cdr3_nt: TGTGCTAGTGGCCGCGACTCCTACGAGCAGTACTTC
cdr3_aa: CASGRDSYEQYF

d_call: NA
v_call: TRBV27
clone_size: NA
j_call: TRBJ2-7
cdr3_nt: TGTGCCAGCAGTTTATTTGAGGGCTACGAGCAGTACTTC
cdr3_aa: CASSLFEGYEQYF

d_call: NA
v_call: TRBV29-1
clone_size: NA
j_call: TRBJ1-1
cdr3_nt: TGCAGGGGGGGTGAGGACCGAGCTGAAGCTTTCTTT
cdr3_aa: CRGGEDRAEAFF

d_call: TRBD2
v_call: TRBV7-9
clone_size: NA
j_call: TRBJ2-3
cdr3_nt: TGTGCCAGCAGCTTATTCCCTAGCGGGGTTGCAGATACGCAGTATTTT
cdr3_aa: CASSLFPSGVADTQYF

d_call: TRBD1
v_call: TRBV18
clone_size: few
j_call: TRBJ1-5
cdr3_nt: TGTGCCAGCTCACTTGGGACAGCTAATAGCAATCAGCCCCAGCATTTT
cdr3_aa: CASSLGTANSNQPQHF

d_call: NA
v_call: TRBV2
clone_size: NA
j_call: TRBJ1-3
cdr3_nt: TGTGCCAGCAGGGTCGACAGGCTCTCTGGAAACACCATATATTTT
cdr3_aa: CASRVDRLSGNTIYF